This passage covers 20 T cell receptor beta chains from one sample sequenced in a study of blood T cell repertoires in COVID-19. Some clones are missing from TCRdb's copy, which holds only in-frame ones; the method was immunoSEQ multiplex PCR. The table includes around 70,000 clones, roughly 82% detected once. Material for sequencing was peripheral blood. Receptors originate from a man aged 55 to 70 with acute or convalescent COVID-19.

The chain couples TRBV7-9 to TRBJ2-1; TRBD1 matches 10 bases. The germline CDR1 and CDR2 sequences are SEHNR and FQNEAQ (reference sequence). Trimming at V came to 1 base and at J to 5 bases, leaving 2 bases not matched to a gene. The CDR3 consists of 15 residues. CDR3 loop: CASSLEGQGNNEQFF. CDR3 nucleotide sequence: TGTGCCAGCAGCTTAGAGGGACAGGGGAACAATGAGCAGTTCTTC.

The chain joins TRBV11-3 to TRBJ2-2; 8 nucleotides agree with TRBD1. The germline CDR1 and CDR2 sequences are SGHNT and YENEEA. The CDR3 runs to 15 residues. The V and J ends lost 5 bases and 3 bases, in that order; junction bases with no gene match: 5. CDR3 DNA: TGTGCCAGCAGCGAACAGGGGGTCTACACCGGGGAGCTGTTTTTT. Translated: CASSEQGVYTGELFF.

This chain joins TRBV2 and TRBJ1-4; D is perhaps TRBD1 (5 bases). Germline V CDR1 and CDR2: SNHLY, FYNNEI. Trimming removed 6 bases at V and 10 bases at J, with 18 bases between. CDR3 length equals 14 residues. DNA for the CDR3: TGTGCCAGCAGCTCGGGGGAAGGAATGGGAAAACTGTTTTTT. This encodes CASSSGEGMGKLFF.

This clone was seen once. This rearrangement joins TRBV15 to TRBJ1-4, with D perhaps matching TRBD1 (6 bases). The CDR3 totals 15 residues. Looked up from germline, CDR1 is LNHNV and CDR2 is YYDKDF (reference sequence). V lost 1 base and J lost 5, with 11 bases in between. CDR3 amino acids: CATSRVGHSNEKLFF. In DNA, the CDR3 is TGTGCCACCAGCAGAGTGGGACATTCAAATGAAAAACTGTTTTTT.

The chain recombines TRBV12-3 or TRBV12-4 with TRBJ1-4, with D uncertain. The CDR3 covers 13 residues. Deletions cut 6 bases from V and 5 bases from J, with 10 bases between. For the CDR3, the DNA is TGTGCCAGCAGACCAGACGGGAATGAAAAACTGTTTTTT. Its translation is CASRPDGNEKLFF.

The chain uses TRBV10-2 and TRBJ1-2, with a weak D call TRBD1 (5 bases). Germline values: CDR1 WSHSY, CDR2 SAAADI. This CDR3 contains 17 residues. Trimming shortened V by 2 bases and J by 7 bases, and 23 bases separated the two germline ends. CDR3 residues: CASSEMFAHRLVSGYTF. DNA for the CDR3: TGCGCCAGCAGTGAGATGTTTGCCCACAGGTTGGTGTCTGGCTACACCTTC.

The chain links TRBV6-5 to TRBJ1-3; no definite D call. The ends were cut back, 7 bases at V and 0 bases at J, with 13 bases in the middle. This CDR3 is 15 amino acids long. CDR1 and CDR2 (germline): MNHEY, SVGAGI. CDR3 sequence (DNA): TGTGCCAGCACCGAAGGGAGGTACTCTGGAAACACCATATATTTT. This sequence encodes CASTEGRYSGNTIYF.

The chain joins TRBV6-5 to TRBJ1-3; TRBD1 aligns across 10 bases. The CDR3 loop spans 13 amino acids. Trimming at V came to 10 bases and at J to 7 bases, leaving 7 bases not matched to a gene. Germline V CDR1 and CDR2: MNHEY, SVGAGI. CDR3 sequence (DNA): TGTGCCACCAGACAGGGGGCGACGAACACCATATATTTT. Its translation: CATRQGATNTIYF.

The chain has TRBV2 and TRBJ1-2; 10 nucleotides agree with TRBD1. The CDR3 is made up of 15 amino acids. Trimming at V came to 5 bases and at J to 8 bases, leaving 11 bases not matched to a gene. Per the germline V gene, CDR1 is SNHLY and CDR2 is FYNNEI. The CDR3 DNA follows: TGTGCCAGCAGTTCCCGGGACAGGGGAGGAGGAGGCTACACCTTC. This codes for CASSSRDRGGGGYTF.

The chain joins TRBV5-4 to TRBJ2-7, with TRBD1 identical over 10 bases. Germline CDR1 and CDR2: SGHNT and YYREEE (reference sequence). V shed 4 bases, J shed 2 bases, and the junction held 9 bases outside the gene matches. The CDR3 sequence is 16 residues long. CDR3 nucleotides: TGTGCCAGCAGCAAGGCCGGGACAGGGGCAGCCTACGAGCAGTACTTC. This gives the protein CASSKAGTGAAYEQYF.

This sequence joins TRBV27 and TRBJ2-5; 8 bases are a match to TRBD2. Germline values: CDR1 MNHEY, CDR2 SMNVEV (reference sequence). This CDR3 has 14 amino acids. The V and J ends lost 2 bases and 2 bases, in that order; junction bases with no gene match: 1. DNA for the CDR3: TGTGCCAGCAGTTTAGGCGGGGGGCAAGAGACCCAGTACTTC. It specifies CASSLGGGQETQYF.

The chain joins TRBV12-5 to TRBJ2-5; TRBD2 agrees at 10 bases. Germline CDR1 LGHNT, CDR2 FRNRAP. CDR3 length: 14 amino acids. The V gene end was trimmed by 5 bases and the J gene end by 7 bases; junction bases not matched to a gene: 7. The CDR3 DNA is TGTGCTAGTGGTGGGGCTAGCGGGGGCTTGACCCAGTACTTC. As protein: CASGGASGGLTQYF.

The chain employs TRBV7-9 and TRBJ2-5; TRBD2 might be the D (6 bases). The V gene's germline CDR1 is SEHNR and CDR2 FQNEAQ (reference sequence). The CDR3 spans 15 residues. The ends were cut back, 1 base at V and 2 bases at J, with 11 bases in the middle. CDR3 protein: CASSLVGGAQETQYF. DNA of the CDR3: TGTGCCAGCAGCTTAGTCGGCGGGGCTCAAGAGACCCAGTACTTC.

The chain links TRBV24-1 to TRBJ1-5, with a tentative D call TRBD1 (6 bases). V was trimmed by 2 bases and J by 4 bases, leaving 11 bases between them. CDR3 length equals 15 residues. Germline CDR1 reads KGHDR; CDR2 reads SFDVKD. For the CDR3, the DNA is TGTGCCACCAGTGATTCGGGGGGCGCAAATCAGCCCCAGCATTTT. The encoded protein is CATSDSGGANQPQHF.

The chain uses TRBV7-2 and TRBJ2-2; 10 nucleotides agree with TRBD2. V shed 4 bases, J shed 0 bases, and the junction held 2 bases outside the gene matches. The CDR3 spans 16 residues. The germline V gene has CDR1 SGHTA and CDR2 FQGNSA. CDR3 nucleotide sequence: TGTGCCAGCAGCTCAACTAGCGGGGCGAACACCGGGGAGCTGTTTTTT. This encodes CASSSTSGANTGELFF. The complete variable domain, with remaining parts taken from reference TRBV7-2 and TRBJ2-2, reads GAGVSQSPSNKVTEKGKDVELRCDPISGHTALYWYRQSLGQGLEFLIYFQGNSAPDKSGLPSDRFSAERTGGSVSTLTIQRTQQEDSAVYLCASSSTSGANTGELFFGEGSRLTVL.

The chain uses TRBV2 and TRBJ1-2, with 10 bases that match TRBD1. Trimming at V came to 6 bases and at J to 6 bases, leaving 4 bases not matched to a gene. The CDR3 sequence is 13 residues long. Germline V gene sequence: CDR1 SNHLY, CDR2 FYNNEI. CDR3 nucleotides: TGTGCCAGCAGAGCCGGGACAGGGGATGGCTACACCTTC. Its translation is CASRAGTGDGYTF.

CDR3 sequence: CASRQGGGNTIYF. The CDR3 bases are TGTGCCAGCAGACAGGGGGGTGGAAACACCATATATTTT. The gene calls are TRBV12-3 or TRBV12-4 and TRBJ1-3; 8 nucleotides align to TRBD1. The CDR3 is 13 amino acids. V shed 6 bases, J shed 3 bases, and the junction held 1 base outside the gene matches.

The table lists this clone with a count of one. The V call is TRBV4-3, the J call TRBJ1-6, with unresolved D. The germline V gene has CDR1 LGHNA and CDR2 YSLEER. The length of the CDR3 is 15 residues. The V end was cut by 0 bases, the J end by 6 bases, with 9 bases between. The CDR3 is CASSQDLGLNSPLHF. DNA for the CDR3: TGCGCCAGCAGCCAAGATCTGGGCCTTAATTCACCCCTCCACTTT.

DNA of the CDR3: TGTGCCAGCAGTGAAGGACAGGGACCTTTTTCTCAGCCCCAGCATTTT. It yields the protein CASSEGQGPFSQPQHF. The rearrangement uses TRBV6-1 and TRBJ1-5; 7 nucleotides align to TRBD1. This CDR3 comprises 16 residues. Germline V gene lookup returns CDR1 MNHNS and CDR2 SASEGT. The trim removed 1 base at V and 6 bases at J, leaving 9 bases unmatched.

The gene calls are TRBV3-1 (or the pseudogene TRBV3-2) and TRBJ2-5; 7 nucleotides align to TRBD1. Per the germline V gene, CDR1 is LGHDT and CDR2 is YNNKEL (reference sequence). V lost 5 bases, J lost 2 bases, and 5 bases stayed unmatched. The CDR3 is 14 residues long. This chain's CDR3 is CASSSRDRQETQYF. CDR3 nucleotide sequence: TGTGCCAGCAGCTCCCGGGACAGACAAGAGACCCAGTACTTC.